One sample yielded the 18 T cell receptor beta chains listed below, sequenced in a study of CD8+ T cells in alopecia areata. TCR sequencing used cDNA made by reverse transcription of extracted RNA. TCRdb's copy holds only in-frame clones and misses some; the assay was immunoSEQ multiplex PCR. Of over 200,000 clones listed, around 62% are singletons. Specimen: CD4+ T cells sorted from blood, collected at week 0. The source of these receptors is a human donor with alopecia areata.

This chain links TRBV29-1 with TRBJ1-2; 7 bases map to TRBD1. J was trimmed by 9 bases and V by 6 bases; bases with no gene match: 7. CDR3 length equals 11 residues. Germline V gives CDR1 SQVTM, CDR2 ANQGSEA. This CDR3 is CSVSSGGSYTF. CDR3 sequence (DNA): TGCAGCGTATCTTCAGGGGGAAGCTACACCTTC.

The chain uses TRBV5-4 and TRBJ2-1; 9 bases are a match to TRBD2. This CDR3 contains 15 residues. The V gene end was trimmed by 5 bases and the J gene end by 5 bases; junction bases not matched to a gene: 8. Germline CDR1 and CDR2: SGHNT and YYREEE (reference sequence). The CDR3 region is CASSPVSGGHNEQFF. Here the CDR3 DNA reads TGTGCCAGCAGTCCAGTTAGCGGGGGACACAATGAGCAGTTCTTC.

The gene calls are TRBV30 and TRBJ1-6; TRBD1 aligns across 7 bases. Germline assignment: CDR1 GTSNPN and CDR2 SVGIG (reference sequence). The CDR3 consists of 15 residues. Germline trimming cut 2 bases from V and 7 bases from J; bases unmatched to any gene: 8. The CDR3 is CAWSKTGTMNSPLHF. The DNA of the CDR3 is TGTGCCTGGAGTAAGACAGGGACTATGAATTCACCCCTCCACTTT.

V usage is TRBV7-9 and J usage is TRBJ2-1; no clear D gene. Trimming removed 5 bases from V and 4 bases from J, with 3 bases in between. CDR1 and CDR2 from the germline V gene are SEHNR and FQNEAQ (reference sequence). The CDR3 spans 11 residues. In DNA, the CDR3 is TGTGCCAGCAGCAAATACAATGAGCAGTTCTTC. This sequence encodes CASSKYNEQFF.

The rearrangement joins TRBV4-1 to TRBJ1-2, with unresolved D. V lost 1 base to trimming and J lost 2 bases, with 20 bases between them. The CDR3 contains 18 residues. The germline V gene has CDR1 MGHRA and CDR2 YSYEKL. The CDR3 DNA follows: TGCGCCAGCAGCCAAGGTTCCTCCTGGGTCCCCCTGAACTATGGCTACACCTTC. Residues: CASSQGSSWVPLNYGYTF.

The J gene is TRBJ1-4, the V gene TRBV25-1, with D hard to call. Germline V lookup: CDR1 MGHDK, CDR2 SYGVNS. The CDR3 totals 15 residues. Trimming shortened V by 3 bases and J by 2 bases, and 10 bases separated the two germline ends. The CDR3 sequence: CASSDPKTTNEKLFF. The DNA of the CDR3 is TGTGCCAGCAGTGACCCGAAGACCACTAATGAAAAACTGTTTTTT.

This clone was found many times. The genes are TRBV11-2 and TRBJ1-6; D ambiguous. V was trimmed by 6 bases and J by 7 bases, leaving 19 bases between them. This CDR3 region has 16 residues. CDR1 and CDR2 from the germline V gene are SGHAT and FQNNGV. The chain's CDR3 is CASRLLLRGLNSPLHF. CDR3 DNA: TGTGCCAGCAGATTGTTACTCCGGGGATTGAATTCACCCCTCCACTTT.

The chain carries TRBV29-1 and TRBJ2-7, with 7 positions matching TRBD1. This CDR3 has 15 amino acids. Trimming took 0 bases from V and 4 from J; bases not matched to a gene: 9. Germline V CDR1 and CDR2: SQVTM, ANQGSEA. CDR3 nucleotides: TGCAGCGTTGAAGAGAGGGACAGTCTTGGATACGAGCAGTACTTC. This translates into CSVEERDSLGYEQYF.

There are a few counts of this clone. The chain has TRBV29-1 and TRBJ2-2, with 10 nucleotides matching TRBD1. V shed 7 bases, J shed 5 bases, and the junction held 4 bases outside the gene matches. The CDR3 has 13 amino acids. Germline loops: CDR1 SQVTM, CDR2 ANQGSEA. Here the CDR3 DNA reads TGCAGCGGGAGGACAGGGGGAACCGGGGAGCTGTTTTTT. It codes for CSGRTGGTGELFF.

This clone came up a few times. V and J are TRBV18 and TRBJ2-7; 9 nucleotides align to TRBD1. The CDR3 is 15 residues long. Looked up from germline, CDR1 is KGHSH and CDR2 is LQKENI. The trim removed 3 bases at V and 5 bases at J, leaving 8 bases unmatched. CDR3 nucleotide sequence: TGTGCCAGCTCACCGGGACAGGGTACTGTCCACGAGCAGTACTTC. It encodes CASSPGQGTVHEQYF.

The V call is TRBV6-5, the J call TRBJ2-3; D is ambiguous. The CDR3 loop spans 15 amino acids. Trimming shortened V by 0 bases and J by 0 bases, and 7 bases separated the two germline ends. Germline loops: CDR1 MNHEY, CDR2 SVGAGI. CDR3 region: CASSYSGMSTDTQYF. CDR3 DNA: TGTGCCAGCAGTTACTCTGGGATGAGCACAGATACGCAGTATTTT.

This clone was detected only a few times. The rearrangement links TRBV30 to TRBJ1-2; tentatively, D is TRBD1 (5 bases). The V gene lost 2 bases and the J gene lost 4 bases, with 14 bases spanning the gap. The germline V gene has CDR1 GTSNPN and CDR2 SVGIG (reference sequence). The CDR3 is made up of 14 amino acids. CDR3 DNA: TGTGCCTGGAGTTCCAAGGGACGGGGCTATGGCTACACCTTC. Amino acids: CAWSSKGRGYGYTF.

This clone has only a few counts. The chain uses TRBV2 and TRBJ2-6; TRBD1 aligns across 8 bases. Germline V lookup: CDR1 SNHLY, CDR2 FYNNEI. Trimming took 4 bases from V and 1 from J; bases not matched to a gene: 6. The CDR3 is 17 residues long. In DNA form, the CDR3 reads TGTGCCAGCAGTGTCGGACAGGGTGGTTCTGGGGCCAACGTCCTGACTTTC. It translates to CASSVGQGGSGANVLTF. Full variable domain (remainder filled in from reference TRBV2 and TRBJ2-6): EPEVTQTPSHQVTQMGQEVILRCVPISNHLYFYWYRQILGQKVEFLVSFYNNEISEKSEIFDDQFSVERPDGSNFTLKIRSTKLEDSAMYFCASSVGQGGSGANVLTFGAGSRLTVL.

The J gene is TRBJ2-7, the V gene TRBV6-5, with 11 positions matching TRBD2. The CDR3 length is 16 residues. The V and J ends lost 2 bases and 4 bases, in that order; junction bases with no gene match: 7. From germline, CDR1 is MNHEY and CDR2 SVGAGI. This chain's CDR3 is CASSYPLAGGRYEQYF. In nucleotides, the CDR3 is TGTGCCAGCAGTTACCCTCTAGCGGGAGGACGGTACGAGCAGTACTTC.

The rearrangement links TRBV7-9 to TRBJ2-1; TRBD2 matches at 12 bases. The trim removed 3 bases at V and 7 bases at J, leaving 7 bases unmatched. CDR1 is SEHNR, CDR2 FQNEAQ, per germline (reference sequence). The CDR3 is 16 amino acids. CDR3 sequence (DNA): TGTGCCAGCAGCTTGGTGACTAGCGGGAGAAGAAATGAGCAGTTCTTC. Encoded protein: CASSLVTSGRRNEQFF.

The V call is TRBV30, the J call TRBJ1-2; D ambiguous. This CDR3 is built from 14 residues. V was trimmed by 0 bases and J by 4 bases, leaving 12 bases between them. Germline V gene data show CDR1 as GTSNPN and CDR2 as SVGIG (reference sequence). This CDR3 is CAWSVALQSYGYTF. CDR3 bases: TGTGCCTGGAGTGTGGCACTTCAGTCCTATGGCTACACCTTC.

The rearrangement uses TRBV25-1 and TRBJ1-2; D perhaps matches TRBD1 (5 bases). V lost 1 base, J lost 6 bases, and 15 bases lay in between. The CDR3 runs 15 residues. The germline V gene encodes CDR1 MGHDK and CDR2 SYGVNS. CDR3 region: CASSEFGRAGDGYTF. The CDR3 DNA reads TGTGCCAGCAGTGAATTTGGCAGGGCGGGTGATGGCTACACCTTC.

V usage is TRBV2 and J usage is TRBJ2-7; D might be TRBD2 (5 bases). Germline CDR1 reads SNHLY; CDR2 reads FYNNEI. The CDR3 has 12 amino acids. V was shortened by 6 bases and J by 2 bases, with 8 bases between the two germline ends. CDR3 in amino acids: CASREDAYEQYF. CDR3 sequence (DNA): TGTGCCAGCAGGGAGGACGCCTACGAGCAGTACTTC.